The source of this T cell receptor beta chain is a study of a mutant IDH1 vaccine in newly diagnosed glioma. Study context: Eight vaccine injections were given to patients in weeks 1, 3, 5, 7, 11, 15, 19 and 23. Patients were started on vaccination 4-6 weeks after radiotherapy alone, or with temozolomide cycles. Pretreatment consisted of radiotherapy, temozolomide, or both, with most receiving both. The study's findings and limits: Patients mounted vaccine-induced immune responses in 80% to 95% of cases.

To note about this clone: Antigen unknown.

The table came from immunoSEQ multiplex PCR; TCRdb's copy has only in-frame clones and leaves some out. The sample has tens of thousands of clones; around 76% are singletons. V gave up 1 base and J gave up 9 bases, with 19 bases separating them. Germline V CDR1 and CDR2: MGHRA, YSYEKL. CDR3 length equals 15 residues. Time point specified: week 23, last vaccination. Vaccination used 300 ug of mutant IDH1 20-mer peptide per dose, with topical imiquimod. The sequence was obtained from a man aged 50 or older with glioma. The V gene is TRBV4-1, the J gene TRBJ2-7; D might be TRBD2 (5 bases). This specimen consisted of PBMCs, obtained from a glioma patient whose treatment included an IDH1 peptide vaccine. This CDR3 is CASSQGLGDSLGQYF. The DNA for the CDR3 is TGCGCCAGCAGCCAAGGGCTGGGAGATTCTTTGGGGCAGTACTTC.